This T cell receptor (beta chain) was captured in a study of blood T cell repertoires in COVID-19. Study in general: COVID-19 samples collected from the United States, Italy and Spain covered acute and convalescent phases. PBMCs, B-cell-depleted T cells, or T cells were the source of the cDNA or gDNA that made up the material.

CDR1 is LNHDA, CDR2 SQIVND, per germline (reference sequence). The V gene end was trimmed by 5 bases and the J gene end by 3 bases; junction bases not matched to a gene: 7. The CDR3 totals 16 residues. As originally analysed: Estimation of nucleated cell counts was performed using reference gene primer amplification. Sequencing was performed with immunoSEQ multiplex PCR; in TCRdb, only in-frame clones are kept and a portion is missing. D and trimming come from the DNA, and the V and J calls and clone size come from that table. The sample records about 130,000 clones, about 85% being singletons. The genes are TRBV19 and TRBJ2-2; 9 nucleotides align to TRBD2. The TCR was taken from a woman at least 80 years old with acute or convalescent COVID-19. Sequences were obtained from peripheral blood. CDR3 bases: TGTGCCAGTAGTCTCTGGGTAGCGGGGGACACCGGGGAGCTGTTTTTT. Encoded protein: CASSLWVAGDTGELFF.